The 27 T cell receptor beta chains below all came from one sample that was sequenced in a study of tumor-infiltrating lymphocytes in primary liver carcinoma. Alongside blood RNA obtained from unsorted whole blood, germline DNA was also extracted. Researchers generated TCR beta cDNA from 500 to 600 ng of total RNA, relying on a constant-region primer. Employing slightly modified ARM-PCR, three nested multiplex PCR rounds were run, and these gave rise to the TCR beta libraries. Primers for the first two PCR rounds were TRBV1-TRBV30 forward primers and a C-beta reverse primer (about 10 cycles per round). TCRdb used MiXCR to reprocess the multiplex PCR reads, holding one entry per CDR3 protein. The sample has about 310,000 distinct CDR3 sequences, 65% seen once. Sequences were obtained from peripheral blood. The receptors derive from a man aged 40-50 years with primary liver carcinoma and hepatitis B virus infection.

This clonotype has at least ten counts. V gene TRBV4-2 combines with J gene TRBJ1-6; 7 bases match TRBD1. Germline CDR1 and CDR2: LGHNA and YNFKEQ. The CDR3 is made up of 17 amino acids. V lost 6 bases to trimming and J lost 5 bases; unmatched junction nucleotides: 13. The CDR3 DNA follows: TGTGCCAGCAGGGAATCGACAGGGAGGGGGGATAATTCACCCCTCCACTTT. It translates to CASRESTGRGDNSPLHF.

Notes on this clonotype: Relative to the germline gene, one junction end is altered; a read error may explain this. The rearrangement links TRBV11-2 to TRBJ1-3; D is unresolved. This CDR3 spans 13 amino acids. Germline-derived CDR1 and CDR2 are SGHAT and FQNNGV. The CDR3 here is CTSSLEFGNTIYF. CDR3 in DNA: TGTACCAGCAGCTTAGAATTCGGAAACACCATATATTTT.

Turning to this clonotype: This sequence may be a read error, since a much larger clone differs from it by one base. This sequence joins TRBV12-3 or TRBV12-4 and TRBJ2-1; 12 nucleotides match TRBD2. The CDR3 has 14 residues. CDR3 amino acids: CVSRTGTSGNEQFF. In nucleotides, the CDR3 is TGTGTCAGCAGGACCGGGACTAGCGGGAATGAGCAGTTCTTC.

This chain uses TRBV5-6 with TRBJ2-3; TRBD1 is a possible D gene (5 bases). This CDR3 has 13 amino acids. Trimming cost V 7 bases and J 8 bases, with 17 bases left between them. The germline V gene encodes CDR1 SGHDT and CDR2 YYEEEE. The CDR3 region has the DNA TGTGCCAGCCGCAAGGGGCGCGGAGTTACGCAGTATTTT. Its translation: CASRKGRGVTQYF.

This clonotype has at least ten counts. This chain connects TRBV10-1 to TRBJ2-5; no clear D gene. Germline V gene sequence: CDR1 WNHNN, CDR2 SYGVQD (reference sequence). Between the trimmed V and J ends, which lost 2 bases and 7 bases, there was a span of 8 bases. CDR3 length: 12 residues. The CDR3 DNA reads as TGCGCCAGCAGTGAGAACGGCGGGACCCAGTACTTC. Protein sequence: CASSENGGTQYF.

Turning to this clonotype: A much bigger clone sits one base away, suggesting this may be a read error. This chain uses TRBV10-3 with TRBJ2-5; D gene uncertain. The germline gives CDR1 ENHRY, CDR2 SYGVKD. The CDR3 is 12 residues long. In DNA, the CDR3 is TGTGCCACCAGTCCCTCGGACGGGACCCAGTACTTC. Its protein product is CATSPSDGTQYF.

A few counts support this clonotype. This chain uses TRBV20-1 with TRBJ2-4; D could derive from TRBD1 or TRBD2 (6 bases each). The ends were cut back, 1 base at V and 7 bases at J, with 11 bases in the middle. CDR3 length equals 13 residues. Germline CDR1 and CDR2: DFQATT and SNEGSKA (reference sequence). The CDR3 sequence is CSARAGAGNIQYF. CDR3 in DNA: TGCAGTGCTAGAGCGGGGGCGGGGAACATTCAGTACTTC.

To note about this clonotype: This could be a read error, since a much larger clone is one nucleotide away. V gene TRBV5-4 combines with J gene TRBJ1-5; D may be TRBD1 (6 bases). CDR3 size: 14 residues. Germline CDR1 reads SGHNT; CDR2 reads YYREEE (reference sequence). The CDR3 DNA reads TGTGCCAGCAGCTTGGCGGGGGGCAATCTGCCCCAGCATTTT. Its translation is CASSLAGGNLPQHF.

About this clonotype: One end of the junction does not line up with germline, which may come from a read error. V is TRBV11-2 and J is TRBJ2-7, with 9 positions matching TRBD2. This CDR3 has 15 residues. Per the germline V gene, CDR1 is SGHAT and CDR2 is FQNNGV. In DNA form, the CDR3 reads TGTGCCAACAGCTTAACCCTAGCGGGGACTAGCGAGCAGTACTTC. Amino acid sequence: CANSLTLAGTSEQYF.

About this clonotype: One base away lies a much larger clone, so this may be a sequencing read error. The chain recombines TRBV4-2 with TRBJ2-7; the D is unclear. Per germline, CDR1 LGHNA and CDR2 YNFKEQ. This CDR3 comprises 14 residues. This CDR3 reads CASSQEARAYVQYF. The CDR3 DNA is TGTGCCAGCAGCCAAGAAGCTCGAGCCTACGTGCAGTACTTC.

As concerns this clonotype: Just one base apart from a much larger clone, this may be a read error. V and J are TRBV10-3 and TRBJ2-3, with D unclear. Germline V gene sequence: CDR1 ENHRY, CDR2 SYGVKD. This CDR3 region has 14 residues. The chain's CDR3 is CAISEARSTYTQYF. CDR3 bases: TGTGCCATCAGTGAGGCTAGGAGCACATATACGCAGTATTTT.

Details on this clonotype: This clone may be a read error of a much larger clone one base away. The chain is built from TRBV4-3 and TRBJ1-2; 7 positions match TRBD1. The CDR3 is made up of 12 amino acids. Germline trimming cut 4 bases from V and 9 bases from J; bases unmatched to any gene: 5. Germline CDR1 is LGHNA and CDR2 is YSLEER. CDR3 bases: TGCGCCAGCAGCCCCTCAGGGGGACGCTACACCTTC. It codes for CASSPSGGRYTF.

As for this clonotype: Just one base apart from a much larger clone, this may be a read error. The genes are TRBV4-3 and TRBJ1-4; D unclear. Germline CDR1 LGHNA, CDR2 YSLEER. CDR3 length: 14 residues. Trimming removed 2 bases from V and 8 bases from J, with 12 bases in between. The CDR3 DNA is TGCGCCAGCAGCCAAAATTGGCGGCAGGAAAAACTGTTTTTT. Protein: CASSQNWRQEKLFF.

This clonotype was seen at least ten times. The V gene is TRBV29-1, the J gene TRBJ2-1, with TRBD2 matching over 7 bases. Germline assignment: CDR1 SQVTM and CDR2 ANQGSEA. V lost 5 bases, J lost 0 bases, and 7 bases stayed unmatched. The CDR3 sequence is 15 residues long. The DNA for the CDR3 is TGCAGCGTTTCAGGGACTAAAAGCTCCTACAATGAGCAGTTCTTC. Amino acids: CSVSGTKSSYNEQFF.

In this sample, this clonotype turned up many times. This CDR3 is CASSTRLAGGRETQYF. CDR3 DNA: TGTGCCAGCAGCACCCGACTAGCGGGAGGGCGAGAGACCCAGTACTTC. The chain has TRBV7-8 and TRBJ2-5, with TRBD2 matching 14 bases. The CDR3 runs 16 residues. The V and J ends lost 5 bases and 4 bases, in that order; junction bases with no gene match: 6. CDR1 is SGHVS and CDR2 is FQNEAQ in the germline V gene.

This clonotype was counted only a few times. The rearrangement joins TRBV5-1 to TRBJ2-1; TRBD1 agrees at 7 bases. The CDR3 has 13 residues. With 4 bases clipped from V and 10 bases from J, the junction kept 8 bases outside the gene matches. The germline V gene has CDR1 SGHRS and CDR2 YFSETQ. DNA of the CDR3: TGCGCCAGCAGCCCGATACTGACAGGGGAGCAGTTCTTC. Residues: CASSPILTGEQFF.

Remarks on this clonotype: The junction shows a germline mismatch at one end, possibly a read error. V is TRBV7-9 and J is TRBJ2-7, with TRBD2 matching 8 bases. The CDR3 sequence is 14 residues long. CDR1 is SEHNR, CDR2 FQNEAQ, per germline (reference sequence). The CDR3, as DNA: TGTGTCAGCAGCCGTTCCAGCGGGAGCCACGAGCAGTACTTC. Protein sequence: CVSSRSSGSHEQYF.

At least ten counts were recorded for this clonotype. The V and J genes are TRBV12-3 or TRBV12-4 and TRBJ2-2; D is unclear. V lost 6 bases, J lost 1 base, and 3 bases lay in between. The CDR3 contains 12 residues. The CDR3, as DNA: TGTGCCAGCAGGATGAACACCGGGGAGCTGTTTTTT. It yields the protein CASRMNTGELFF.

The V call is TRBV7-9, the J call TRBJ2-7; 9 bases agree with TRBD1. J was trimmed by 6 bases and V by 4 bases; bases with no gene match: 1. Germline assignment: CDR1 SEHNR and CDR2 FQNEAQ (reference sequence). CDR3 length: 12 residues. CDR3 in amino acids: CASSSTGGEQYF. CDR3 coding DNA: TGTGCCAGCAGCTCGACAGGGGGCGAGCAGTACTTC.

J is TRBJ2-1 and V is TRBV19; no firm D call. V shed 4 bases and J shed 4 bases, with 8 bases lying between them. There are 13 residues in the CDR3. Per the germline V gene, CDR1 is LNHDA and CDR2 is SQIVND (reference sequence). The DNA for the CDR3 is TGTGCCAGTAGTAAGACCCAATACAATGAGCAGTTCTTC. It is translated as CASSKTQYNEQFF.

Concerning this clonotype: One end of the junction varies from germline; a read error may be responsible. This chain joins TRBV7-9 and TRBJ2-6, with D perhaps matching TRBD1 or TRBD2 (5 bases each). The germline V gene encodes CDR1 SEHNR and CDR2 FQNEAQ (reference sequence). This CDR3 contains 16 residues. The chain's CDR3 is CASSLENGAGANILTF. CDR3 nucleotides: TGTGCCAGCAGCTTGGAGAACGGGGCTGGGGCCAACATCCTGACTTTC.

This sequence joins TRBV11-1 and TRBJ2-3; 11 nucleotides match TRBD2. Germline V gives CDR1 SGHAT, CDR2 FQDESV (reference sequence). CDR3 length equals 16 residues. The V gene end was trimmed by 7 bases and the J gene end by 6 bases; junction bases not matched to a gene: 12. DNA of the CDR3: TGTGCCAGCAACCTGGTACTAGCGGGAGCCAGTGATACGCAGTATTTT. Translation: CASNLVLAGASDTQYF.

V gene TRBV6-1 combines with J gene TRBJ2-3; 7 bases line up with TRBD1. This CDR3 comprises 15 residues. Unmatched junction bases numbered 11, after V lost 8 bases and J lost 3 bases. Germline V gene data show CDR1 as MNHNS and CDR2 as SASEGT. In nucleotides, the CDR3 is TGTGCCAGCTTATGGAGGCAGGGGGTGACAGATACGCAGTATTTT. Protein sequence: CASLWRQGVTDTQYF.

About this clonotype itself: This may stem from a read error, because a much larger clone lies one nucleotide away. V usage is TRBV12-3 or TRBV12-4 and J usage is TRBJ1-5; the match to TRBD1 covers 10 bases. This CDR3 is 18 amino acids long. DNA of the CDR3: TGTGCCAGCAGTCCGAATAGACAGGGGGCGCCGGGCAATCGGCCCCAGCATTTT. This encodes CASSPNRQGAPGNRPQHF.

Comment on this clonotype: A much larger clonotype is one base distant, so this may be a read error. Likely a read error: the CDR3 ends without its conserved phenylalanine or tryptophan. V gene TRBV14 combines with J gene TRBJ2-1; TRBD2 matches at 8 bases. V was clipped by 6 bases and J by 7 bases; unmatched bases: 11. This CDR3 is 15 amino acids long. CDR1 is SGHDN, CDR2 FVKESK, per germline. CDR3 in DNA: TGTGCCAGCAGACCCCTAGCGGGCGTGGGTAATGAGCAGTTCCTC. It encodes CASRPLAGVGNEQFL.

This clonotype has at least ten counts. The V call is TRBV6-1, the J call TRBJ1-4; no reliable D call. The germline CDR1 and CDR2 sequences are MNHNS and SASEGT. CDR3 size: 15 residues. V was pared by 8 bases and J by 1 base, with 14 bases between. The chain's CDR3 is CASRRRDGTNEKLFF. In DNA form, the CDR3 reads TGTGCCAGCCGCCGGAGGGATGGAACTAATGAAAAACTGTTTTTT.

J is TRBJ2-2 and V is TRBV12-3 or TRBV12-4, with D perhaps matching TRBD1 (6 bases). Trimming pared 6 bases from V and 4 bases from J, leaving 12 bases between. The CDR3 has 14 amino acids. The CDR3: CASSTGTGTGELFF. The CDR3 DNA reads as TGTGCCAGCAGCACAGGGACCGGCACCGGGGAGCTGTTTTTT.